A single T cell receptor beta chain is shown here with its context. The antigen is undetermined. This record belongs to a study of cytomegalovirus exposure and HLA in healthy donors. Study-wide points: As a later analysis showed, a missense DCLRE1C variant was linked to trimming of TCR beta V- and J-genes. Later examination showed HLA-associated TCR beta chains had greater clonal expansion than equally common others.

V lost 0 bases and J 5 bases, leaving 10 bases between the germline ends. CDR1 is LGHNA, CDR2 YNFKEQ, per germline. The CDR3 extends over 15 amino acids. The PCR ran on 60 Vbeta and 13 Jbeta primers. The method was immunoSEQ multiplex PCR; TCRdb's version includes in-frame clones alone and lacks a portion of them. Of 150,000 to 200,000 clones detected, approximately 59% appear once; the ten largest clones hold just under 3%. The TCR comes from a man aged 35 to 55 in good health and CMV-seronegative. V gene TRBV4-2 combines with J gene TRBJ2-2; a possible D gene is TRBD2 (6 bases). The source material was PBMCs. This CDR3 is CASSQEGTETGELFF. In nucleotides, the CDR3 is TGTGCCAGCAGCCAAGAGGGGACTGAGACCGGGGAGCTGTTTTTT.